A selection of T cell receptor beta chains follows, all from one sample in a study of T cell changes during pregnancy in multiple sclerosis. Here immunoSEQ multiplex PCR was the method, and the copy in TCRdb shows in-frame clones only, minus some. The sample gives under 55,000 clones, 80% to 95% of which show up once; approximately 0.61% is in the top ten. This specimen was CD4+ T cells from peripheral blood mononuclear cells, taken after pregnancy. These receptors were obtained from a female donor in good health, enrolled as a control in a pregnancy study. The CDR3 runs from the conserved cysteine through the conserved F or W. D genes are given only for firm matches. Clone size appears in some rows only: once, few, many, or a class for an expanded clone.

d_call: NA
v_call: TRBV7-6
cdr3_length: 16
j_call: TRBJ2-7
clone_size: NA
cdr3_aa: CASSLTLPGQSYEQYF
cdr3_nt: TGTGCCAGCAGCTTGACCCTACCGGGACAAAGCTACGAGCAGTACTTC

d_call: NA
v_call: TRBV19
cdr3_length: 14
j_call: TRBJ2-7
clone_size: NA
cdr3_aa: CASSPPGQRLEQYF
cdr3_nt: TGTGCCAGTAGTCCGCCGGGACAAAGATTGGAGCAGTACTTC

d_call: NA
v_call: TRBV6-1
cdr3_length: 15
j_call: TRBJ1-1
clone_size: NA
cdr3_aa: CASSEWRSRNTEAFF
cdr3_nt: TGTGCCAGCAGTGAATGGCGGTCTAGGAACACTGAAGCTTTCTTT

d_call: NA
v_call: TRBV25-1
cdr3_length: 15
j_call: TRBJ2-7
clone_size: NA
cdr3_aa: CASSAFSPPGYEQYF
cdr3_nt: TGTGCCAGCAGTGCTTTTTCCCCCCCAGGCTACGAGCAGTACTTC

d_call: TRBD2
v_call: TRBV2
cdr3_length: 15
j_call: TRBJ2-3
clone_size: NA
cdr3_aa: CASIRTSGRTDTQYF
cdr3_nt: TGTGCCAGCATAAGGACTAGCGGGAGGACAGATACGCAGTATTTT

d_call: TRBD2
v_call: TRBV9
cdr3_length: 16
j_call: TRBJ2-7
clone_size: once
cdr3_aa: CASSVSSGGKVYEQYF
cdr3_nt: TGTGCCAGCAGCGTTTCTAGCGGGGGCAAAGTCTACGAGCAGTACTTC

d_call: TRBD1
v_call: TRBV19
cdr3_length: 14
j_call: TRBJ1-1
clone_size: NA
cdr3_aa: CASSPPDRWTEAFF
cdr3_nt: TGTGCCAGTAGTCCCCCGGACAGGTGGACTGAAGCTTTCTTT

d_call: TRBD1
v_call: TRBV5-1
cdr3_length: 15
j_call: TRBJ2-3
clone_size: NA
cdr3_aa: CASSGRDRGLDTQYF
cdr3_nt: TGCGCCAGCAGCGGACGGGACAGGGGGCTAGATACGCAGTATTTT

d_call: NA
v_call: TRBV7-8
cdr3_length: 14
j_call: TRBJ2-4
clone_size: NA
cdr3_aa: CASSHERVKNIQYF
cdr3_nt: TGTGCCAGCAGCCATGAGAGGGTCAAAAACATTCAGTACTTC

d_call: TRBD2
v_call: TRBV2
cdr3_length: 14
j_call: TRBJ2-3
clone_size: NA
cdr3_aa: CATRLAGHTDTQYF
cdr3_nt: TGTGCCACCCGACTAGCGGGCCACACAGATACGCAGTATTTT

d_call: TRBD1
v_call: TRBV7-8
cdr3_length: 20
j_call: TRBJ2-4
clone_size: NA
cdr3_aa: CASSSARTGGADGAKNIQYF
cdr3_nt: TGTGCCAGCAGCTCCGCCCGCACAGGGGGCGCGGATGGAGCCAAAAACATTCAGTACTTC

d_call: TRBD1
v_call: TRBV10-1
cdr3_length: 14
j_call: TRBJ2-7
clone_size: NA
cdr3_aa: CASSPGTGAYEQYF
cdr3_nt: TGCGCCAGCAGCCCCGGGACAGGGGCCTACGAGCAGTACTTC

d_call: NA
v_call: TRBV19
cdr3_length: 12
j_call: TRBJ2-5
clone_size: once
cdr3_aa: CASSQNQETQYF
cdr3_nt: TGTGCCAGTAGCCAGAATCAAGAGACCCAGTACTTC

d_call: NA
v_call: TRBV5-1
cdr3_length: 15
j_call: TRBJ2-2
clone_size: NA
cdr3_aa: CASSLEDRNTGELFF
cdr3_nt: TGCGCCAGCAGCTTGGAGGACAGAAACACCGGGGAGCTGTTTTTT

d_call: TRBD1
v_call: TRBV28
cdr3_length: 14
j_call: TRBJ2-7
clone_size: NA
cdr3_aa: CASSSPGQGNEQYF
cdr3_nt: TGTGCCAGCAGTTCCCCGGGACAGGGGAACGAGCAGTACTTC

d_call: TRBD1
v_call: TRBV4-1
cdr3_length: 15
j_call: TRBJ1-6
clone_size: NA
cdr3_aa: CASSQQTGDNSPLHF
cdr3_nt: TGCGCCAGCAGCCAACAGACAGGGGACAATTCACCCCTCCACTTT

d_call: NA
v_call: TRBV19
cdr3_length: 17
j_call: TRBJ2-1
clone_size: medium-sized
cdr3_aa: CASSTEMLAFTYNEQFF
cdr3_nt: TGTGCCAGTAGTACAGAAATGCTAGCGTTTACCTACAATGAGCAGTTCTTC

d_call: NA
v_call: TRBV28
cdr3_length: 14
j_call: TRBJ2-7
clone_size: NA
cdr3_aa: CASSSGQGGTLEYF
cdr3_nt: NA

d_call: NA
v_call: TRBV10-3
cdr3_length: 16
j_call: TRBJ1-2
clone_size: NA
cdr3_aa: CAISEPTQVLNYGYTF
cdr3_nt: TGTGCCATCAGTGAGCCCACCCAGGTGCTCAACTATGGCTACACCTTC

d_call: NA
v_call: TRBV28
cdr3_length: 14
j_call: TRBJ2-1
clone_size: NA
cdr3_aa: CASSFIRPGNEQFF
cdr3_nt: TGTGCCAGCAGTTTCATCAGGCCCGGAAATGAGCAGTTCTTC

d_call: NA
v_call: TRBV4-2
cdr3_length: 14
j_call: TRBJ2-1
clone_size: NA
cdr3_aa: CASSPGSSYNKQFF
cdr3_nt: TGTGCCAGCAGCCCGGGAAGCTCCTACAATAAGCAGTTCTTC

d_call: NA
v_call: TRBV5-1
cdr3_length: 12
j_call: TRBJ2-5
clone_size: NA
cdr3_aa: CASSLAEEDQYF
cdr3_nt: TGCGCCAGCAGCTTGGCCGAGGAGGACCAGTACTTC

d_call: NA
v_call: TRBV10-3
cdr3_length: 15
j_call: TRBJ1-2
clone_size: NA
cdr3_aa: CAISERDTGNNGYTF
cdr3_nt: TGTGCCATCAGTGAGAGGGACACCGGAAACAATGGCTACACCTTC

d_call: NA
v_call: TRBV19
cdr3_length: 14
j_call: TRBJ2-3
clone_size: NA
cdr3_aa: CASSVQGNTDTQYF
cdr3_nt: TGTGCCAGTAGCGTACAGGGAAACACAGATACGCAGTATTTT

d_call: TRBD1
v_call: TRBV2
cdr3_length: 15
j_call: TRBJ1-1
clone_size: NA
cdr3_aa: CASSEVRGQGFEAFF
cdr3_nt: TGTGCCAGCAGCGAGGTACGCGGACAGGGCTTTGAAGCTTTCTTT

d_call: TRBD2
v_call: TRBV5-4
cdr3_length: 16
j_call: TRBJ2-3
clone_size: NA
cdr3_aa: CASSREREGRSDTQYF
cdr3_nt: TGTGCCAGCAGCCGGGAGCGGGAGGGCCGGTCAGATACGCAGTATTTT

d_call: NA
v_call: TRBV21-1
cdr3_length: 14
j_call: TRBJ2-7
clone_size: NA
cdr3_aa: CASSKGEKTYEQYF
cdr3_nt: TGTGCCAGCAGCAAAGGGGAGAAAACCTACGAGCAGTACTTC

d_call: TRBD1
v_call: TRBV13
cdr3_length: 17
j_call: TRBJ2-6
clone_size: once
cdr3_aa: CASSFRTGDSGANVLTF
cdr3_nt: TGTGCCAGCAGCTTCCGGACAGGGGATTCTGGGGCCAACGTCCTGACTTTC

d_call: TRBD2
v_call: TRBV6-1
cdr3_length: 15
j_call: TRBJ2-1
clone_size: NA
cdr3_aa: CASSELAGEVNEQFF
cdr3_nt: TGTGCCAGCAGCGAACTAGCGGGAGAGGTGAATGAGCAGTTCTTC

d_call: TRBD2
v_call: TRBV9
cdr3_length: 19
j_call: TRBJ2-7
clone_size: NA
cdr3_aa: CASSGTPGLAGGRSYEQYF
cdr3_nt: TGTGCCAGCAGCGGCACCCCGGGACTAGCGGGAGGCCGCTCCTACGAGCAGTACTTC

d_call: TRBD1
v_call: TRBV2
cdr3_length: 16
j_call: TRBJ2-2
clone_size: NA
cdr3_aa: CASSLRTGLNTGELFF
cdr3_nt: TGTGCCAGCAGCCTTCGGACAGGATTGAACACCGGGGAGCTGTTTTTT

d_call: TRBD2
v_call: TRBV6-1
cdr3_length: 19
j_call: TRBJ2-7
clone_size: NA
cdr3_aa: CASSERPLLASGRGTEQYF
cdr3_nt: TGTGCCAGCAGTGAAAGGCCACTATTGGCTAGCGGGAGGGGTACCGAGCAGTACTTC

d_call: NA
v_call: TRBV7-8
cdr3_length: 17
j_call: TRBJ1-4
clone_size: NA
cdr3_aa: CASSPMGAREGGEKLFF
cdr3_nt: TGTGCCAGCAGCCCAATGGGGGCCAGGGAAGGGGGTGAAAAACTGTTTTTT

d_call: TRBD1
v_call: TRBV5-1
cdr3_length: 14
j_call: TRBJ2-7
clone_size: NA
cdr3_aa: CASSLPGQGDEQYF
cdr3_nt: TGCGCCAGCAGCTTACCGGGACAGGGAGACGAGCAGTACTTC

d_call: NA
v_call: TRBV11-2
cdr3_length: 13
j_call: TRBJ1-2
clone_size: few
cdr3_aa: CASSPSDYYGYTF
cdr3_nt: TGTGCCAGCAGCCCCTCGGACTACTATGGCTACACCTTC

d_call: NA
v_call: TRBV6-5
cdr3_length: 14
j_call: TRBJ2-5
clone_size: NA
cdr3_aa: CASTPPGRGGAQYF
cdr3_nt: TGTGCCAGCACCCCTCCCGGTCGAGGGGGGGCCCAGTACTTC

d_call: TRBD2
v_call: TRBV11-2
cdr3_length: 15
j_call: TRBJ2-7
clone_size: NA
cdr3_aa: CASGGLRGGRDEQYF
cdr3_nt: TGTGCCAGCGGGGGACTCCGGGGGGGCCGGGACGAGCAGTACTTC

d_call: TRBD2
v_call: TRBV15
cdr3_length: 17
j_call: TRBJ2-5
clone_size: NA
cdr3_aa: CATSRRTSGRGGETQYF
cdr3_nt: TGTGCCACCAGCAGAAGGACTAGCGGAAGGGGAGGAGAGACCCAGTACTTC

d_call: NA
v_call: TRBV5-1
cdr3_length: 11
j_call: TRBJ2-1
clone_size: NA
cdr3_aa: CASSLDVVWFF
cdr3_nt: TGCGCCAGCAGCCTAGATGTGGTGTGGTTCTTC

d_call: NA
v_call: TRBV5-4
cdr3_length: 14
j_call: TRBJ1-4
clone_size: NA
cdr3_aa: CASSLGGDNEKLFF
cdr3_nt: TGTGCCAGCAGCTTGGGCGGGGATAATGAAAAACTGTTTTTT

d_call: TRBD1
v_call: TRBV28
cdr3_length: 12
j_call: TRBJ1-4
clone_size: NA
cdr3_aa: CASRSGGEKLFF
cdr3_nt: TGTGCCAGCAGGTCAGGGGGCGAAAAACTGTTTTTT

d_call: TRBD1
v_call: TRBV7-9
cdr3_length: 13
j_call: TRBJ2-5
clone_size: NA
cdr3_aa: CASSLTGVETQYF
cdr3_nt: TGTGCCAGCAGCTTAACAGGGGTGGAGACCCAGTACTTC

d_call: TRBD2
v_call: TRBV7-2
cdr3_length: 15
j_call: TRBJ2-3
clone_size: NA
cdr3_aa: CASSLMTGGLDTQYF
cdr3_nt: TGTGCCAGCAGCTTAATGACGGGAGGGCTGGATACGCAGTATTTT